This entry lists 6 T cell receptor beta chains sequenced from one sample in a study of T cell responses to AZD1222 COVID-19 vaccine. Assay: immunoSEQ multiplex PCR; the TCRdb copy retains only in-frame clones and omits some. The sample consists of some 150,000 clones, roughly 88% of them appearing once. This sample comprised peripheral blood, obtained on day 0 of MenACWY control vaccination. These TCRs come from an adult in good health.

The chain has TRBV19 and TRBJ2-7, with TRBD1 identical over 9 bases. The CDR3 extends over 15 amino acids. Germline loops: CDR1 LNHDA, CDR2 SQIVND (reference sequence). The V and J ends lost 1 base and 4 bases, in that order; junction bases with no gene match: 5. In DNA, the CDR3 is TGTGCCAGTAGTATAGCCGGACAGGGGTGGTACGAGCAGTACTTC. Amino acid sequence: CASSIAGQGWYEQYF.

V usage is TRBV5-1 and J usage is TRBJ1-5; 8 nucleotides match TRBD1. The CDR3 contains 17 residues. V lost 4 bases and J lost 5; bases outside the gene matches: 14. CDR1 SGHRS and CDR2 YFSETQ come from the germline V gene. CDR3 nucleotide sequence: TGCGCCAGCAGCCATTCGGACAGGGCCTCGGGGTATCAGCCCCAGCATTTT. Amino acids: CASSHSDRASGYQPQHF.

The rearrangement links TRBV7-2 to TRBJ2-7; 7 positions agree with TRBD1. In germline, CDR1 is SGHTA, CDR2 FQGNSA. The CDR3 extends over 15 amino acids. Unmatched junction bases numbered 9, after V lost 4 bases and J lost 3 bases. The CDR3 DNA sequence: TGTGCCAGCAGCTACAGACAGGGATCGTTCTACGAGCAGTACTTC. This encodes CASSYRQGSFYEQYF.

This clone was found once. The chain employs TRBV11-2 and TRBJ1-3, with TRBD1 identical over 9 bases. Looked up from germline, CDR1 is SGHAT and CDR2 is FQNNGV. This CDR3 is 17 amino acids long. Unmatched junction bases numbered 16, after V lost 5 bases and J lost 8 bases. CDR3 nucleotides: TGTGCCAGCAGCACCCGGCGCGGGGACAGGGACCGAGACACCATATATTTT. Translation gives CASSTRRGDRDRDTIYF.

V gene TRBV6-1 combines with J gene TRBJ2-1, with D perhaps TRBD2 (5 bases). The CDR3 totals 16 residues. Trimming pared 3 bases from V and 7 bases from J, leaving 19 bases between. The germline gives CDR1 MNHNS, CDR2 SASEGT. The CDR3 DNA reads TGTGCCAGCAGTGATTCCCTCCGGGGTTTCGTTAATGAGCAGTTCTTC. This gives the protein CASSDSLRGFVNEQFF.

This chain links TRBV29-1 with TRBJ1-4; 7 bases map to TRBD1. The J segment lost 4 bases and the V segment lost 8 bases, leaving 13 bases of the junction unmatched. The CDR3 is 15 residues long. Germline CDR1 is SQVTM and CDR2 is ANQGSEA. The CDR3 bases are TGCAGCAAGGGGACAGACTTTCCCTTTAATGAAAAACTGTTTTTT. Protein sequence: CSKGTDFPFNEKLFF.